This T cell receptor (beta chain) was identified during a study of T cells in localized non-small cell lung cancer. V was pared by 5 bases and J by 2 bases, with 8 bases of the junction left unmatched. This CDR3 contains 16 residues. Germline V gene lookup returns CDR1 LNHDA and CDR2 SQIVND (reference sequence). This table comes from immunoSEQ multiplex PCR, and its TCRdb copy is limited to in-frame clones, with some not included. The sample holds just over 70,000 clones, 86% seen once. The V and J genes are TRBV19 and TRBJ1-5; 8 nucleotides agree with TRBD1. The receptor was derived from a male donor at least 60 years old with stage III squamous cell lung carcinoma. Sample: peripheral blood, taken before any cancer treatment. Here the CDR3 DNA reads TGTGCCAGTAGTTTGACCGGGACAGGAGGCAATCAGCCCCAGCATTTT. It codes for CASSLTGTGGNQPQHF.